A single sample is the source of the 9 T cell receptor beta chains below, sequenced in a study of blood T cell repertoires in COVID-19. Profiling relied on immunoSEQ multiplex PCR, and the TCRdb table lists in-frame clones only, not all of them. The table shows 55,000 to 60,000 clones, with more than 75% occurring only once. The sequenced sample consisted of peripheral blood. These receptors were collected from a man aged 40-49 years with active COVID-19.

This chain uses TRBV2 with TRBJ2-6; 9 bases fit TRBD2. V was clipped by 7 bases and J by 1 base; unmatched bases: 11. CDR1 SNHLY and CDR2 FYNNEI come from the germline V gene. This CDR3 has 18 amino acids. CDR3 nucleotide sequence: TGTGCCAGCAAGGGGATGACTAGCGGACAATCTGGGGCCAACGTCCTGACTTTC. Amino acid sequence: CASKGMTSGQSGANVLTF.

This clone was observed once. CDR3 DNA: TGTGCCAGCAGCCTCGACAGCTCCTACGAGCAGTACTTC. It encodes CASSLDSSYEQYF. The chain combines TRBV28 with TRBJ2-7, with D tentatively TRBD1 (5 bases). The CDR3 extends over 13 amino acids. Germline V gene data show CDR1 as MDHEN and CDR2 as SYDVKM. The V end lost 6 bases, the J end lost 0 bases, and 9 bases lay between the germline ends.

The chain employs TRBV5-6 and TRBJ2-3, with TRBD2 as a possible D gene (5 bases). The CDR3 has 16 amino acids. V gave up 0 bases and J gave up 0 bases, with 11 bases separating them. The germline V gene has CDR1 SGHDT and CDR2 YYEEEE. The CDR3 reads CASSLVRERSTDTQYF. In nucleotides, the CDR3 is TGTGCCAGCAGCTTGGTACGGGAACGTAGCACAGATACGCAGTATTTT.

The rearrangement uses TRBV12-5 and TRBJ2-7, with D maybe TRBD1 (5 bases). The CDR3 extends over 16 amino acids. CDR1 is LGHNT, CDR2 FRNRAP, per germline. Trimming removed 2 bases from V and 0 bases from J, with 14 bases in between. CDR3 sequence reads: CASGLPQTDRSYEQYF. CDR3 in DNA: TGTGCTAGTGGTTTGCCTCAGACAGACCGCTCCTACGAGCAGTACTTC.

CDR3 sequence reads: CASSLASGGLPLPFF. The CDR3 DNA reads as TGCGCCAGCAGCTTGGCTAGCGGGGGCCTTCCGTTGCCGTTCTTC. This chain uses TRBV5-1 with TRBJ2-1; the match to TRBD2 covers 10 bases. The CDR3 is made up of 15 amino acids. J was trimmed by 15 bases and V by 0 bases; bases with no gene match: 12. The germline V gene has CDR1 SGHRS and CDR2 YFSETQ.

The rearrangement uses TRBV6-1 and TRBJ1-3, with D possibly matching TRBD1 (6 bases). Germline CDR1 is MNHNS and CDR2 is SASEGT. Trimming left V 2 bases short and J 2 bases short, with 7 bases between. The CDR3 spans 14 residues. The CDR3 nucleotides read TGTGCCAGCAGTGAAAGACAGGCTGGAAACACCATATATTTT. Translating it yields CASSERQAGNTIYF.

The chain couples TRBV4-1 to TRBJ2-1; 14 bases match TRBD2. The V gene end was trimmed by 4 bases and the J gene end by 9 bases; junction bases not matched to a gene: 26. Germline loops: CDR1 MGHRA, CDR2 YSYEKL. CDR3 length equals 22 residues. CDR3 nucleotide sequence: TGCGCCAGCAGCCGGCAGGGAATAGGGACTAGCGGGAGTATGAGGCGGAACGTTGAGCAGTTCTTC. It yields the protein CASSRQGIGTSGSMRRNVEQFF.

The rearrangement joins TRBV29-1 to TRBJ2-7; the match to TRBD1 covers 10 bases. The V gene end was trimmed by 4 bases and the J gene end by 2 bases; junction bases not matched to a gene: 17. Germline assignment: CDR1 SQVTM and CDR2 ANQGSEA. The CDR3 loop spans 18 amino acids. CDR3 nucleotides: TGCAGCGTTGCTTCCGGGACAGGGGATGACTTTCTCCCCTACGAGCAGTACTTC. It codes for CSVASGTGDDFLPYEQYF.

The J gene is TRBJ2-3, the V gene TRBV5-1; a weak D match, TRBD2 (5 bases). V was trimmed by 4 bases and J by 0 bases, leaving 9 bases between them. The CDR3 is 14 amino acids. Looked up from germline, CDR1 is SGHRS and CDR2 is YFSETQ. The CDR3, as DNA: TGCGCCAGCAGCAACGGGATAAGCACAGATACGCAGTATTTT. It encodes CASSNGISTDTQYF.